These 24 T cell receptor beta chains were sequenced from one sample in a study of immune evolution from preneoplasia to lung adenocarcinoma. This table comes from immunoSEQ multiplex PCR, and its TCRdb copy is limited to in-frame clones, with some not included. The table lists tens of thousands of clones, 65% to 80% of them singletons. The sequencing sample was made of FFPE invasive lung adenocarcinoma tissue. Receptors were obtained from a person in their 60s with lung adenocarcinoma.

This CDR3 reads CASSLARRYEQYF. CDR3 bases: TGTGCCAGCAGCTTAGCGCGCCGATACGAGCAGTACTTC. The chain combines TRBV7-8 with TRBJ2-7, with D unresolved. The CDR3 is made up of 13 amino acids. Per the germline V gene, CDR1 is SGHVS and CDR2 is FQNEAQ. Trimming removed 0 bases from V and 4 bases from J, with 7 bases in between.

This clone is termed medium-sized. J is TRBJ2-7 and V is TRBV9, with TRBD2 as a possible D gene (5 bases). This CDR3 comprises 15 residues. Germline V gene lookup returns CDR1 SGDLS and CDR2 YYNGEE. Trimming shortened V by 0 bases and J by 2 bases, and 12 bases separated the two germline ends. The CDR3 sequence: CASSVGGIGAYEQYF. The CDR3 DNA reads TGTGCCAGCAGCGTAGGAGGGATTGGGGCCTACGAGCAGTACTTC.

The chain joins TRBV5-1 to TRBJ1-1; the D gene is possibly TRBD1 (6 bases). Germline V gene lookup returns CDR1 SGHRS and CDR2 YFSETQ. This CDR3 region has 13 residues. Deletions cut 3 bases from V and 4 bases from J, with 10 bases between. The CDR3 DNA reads TGCGCCAGCAGCTCACAGGGTGCCACTGAAGCTTTCTTT. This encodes CASSSQGATEAFF.

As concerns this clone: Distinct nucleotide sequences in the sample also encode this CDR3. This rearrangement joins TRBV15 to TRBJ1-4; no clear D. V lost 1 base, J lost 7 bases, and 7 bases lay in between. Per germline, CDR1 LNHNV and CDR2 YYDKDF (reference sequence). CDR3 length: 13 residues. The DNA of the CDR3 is TGTGCCACCAGCAGAGTCCCGAGTGAAAAACTGTTTTTT. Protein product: CATSRVPSEKLFF.

The DNA for the CDR3 is TGTGCCATCAGTGAGTCGGGCAGGGCGGCTGGCTACACCTTC. Its translation is CAISESGRAAGYTF. This chain connects TRBV10-3 to TRBJ1-2; D may be TRBD1 (5 bases). Germline V CDR1 and CDR2: ENHRY, SYGVKD. Trimming pared 0 bases from V and 7 bases from J, leaving 12 bases between. The length of the CDR3 is 14 residues.

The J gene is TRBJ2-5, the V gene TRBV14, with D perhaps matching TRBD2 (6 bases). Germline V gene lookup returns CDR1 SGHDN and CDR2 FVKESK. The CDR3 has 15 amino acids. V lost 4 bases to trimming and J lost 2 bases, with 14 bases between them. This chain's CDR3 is CASSRWTGTQETQYF. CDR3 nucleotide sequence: TGTGCCAGCAGCCGCTGGACCGGGACTCAAGAGACCCAGTACTTC.

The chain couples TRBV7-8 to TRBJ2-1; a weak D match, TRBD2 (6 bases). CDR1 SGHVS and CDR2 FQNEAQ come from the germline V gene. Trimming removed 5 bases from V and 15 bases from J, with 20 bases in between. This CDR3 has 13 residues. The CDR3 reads CASSPAPSGSRFF. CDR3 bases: TGTGCCAGCAGCCCCGCCCCTTCCGGGAGTCGGTTCTTC.

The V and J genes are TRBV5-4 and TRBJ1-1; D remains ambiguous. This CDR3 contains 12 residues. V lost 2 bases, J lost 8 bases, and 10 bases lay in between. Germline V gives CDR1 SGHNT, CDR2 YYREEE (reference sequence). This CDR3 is CASSFNRLEAFF. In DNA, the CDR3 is TGTGCCAGCAGCTTTAATCGCCTAGAAGCTTTCTTT.

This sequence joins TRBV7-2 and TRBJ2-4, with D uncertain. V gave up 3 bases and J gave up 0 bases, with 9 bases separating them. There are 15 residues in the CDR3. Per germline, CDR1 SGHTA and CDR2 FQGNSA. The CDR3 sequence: CASSFATLAKNIQYF. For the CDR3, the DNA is TGTGCCAGCAGCTTCGCAACGTTAGCCAAAAACATTCAGTACTTC.

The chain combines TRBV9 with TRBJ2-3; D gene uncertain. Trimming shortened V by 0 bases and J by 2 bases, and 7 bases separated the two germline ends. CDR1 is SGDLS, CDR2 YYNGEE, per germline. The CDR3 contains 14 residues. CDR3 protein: CASSVGTATDTQYF. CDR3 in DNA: TGTGCCAGCAGCGTAGGGACGGCCACAGATACGCAGTATTTT.

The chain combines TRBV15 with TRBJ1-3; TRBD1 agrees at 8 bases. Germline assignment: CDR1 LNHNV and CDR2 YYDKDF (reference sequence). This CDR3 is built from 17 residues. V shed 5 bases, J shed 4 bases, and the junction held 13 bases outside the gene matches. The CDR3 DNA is TGTGCCACCAGCGGCGGGACAGGCGCTTCTTTGGGAAACACCATATATTTT. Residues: CATSGGTGASLGNTIYF.

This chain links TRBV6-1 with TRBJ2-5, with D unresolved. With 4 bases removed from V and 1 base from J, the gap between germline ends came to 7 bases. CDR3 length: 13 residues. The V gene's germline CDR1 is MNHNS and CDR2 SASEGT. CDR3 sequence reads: CASSVQIQETQYF. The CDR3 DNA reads TGTGCCAGCAGTGTCCAGATCCAAGAGACCCAGTACTTC.

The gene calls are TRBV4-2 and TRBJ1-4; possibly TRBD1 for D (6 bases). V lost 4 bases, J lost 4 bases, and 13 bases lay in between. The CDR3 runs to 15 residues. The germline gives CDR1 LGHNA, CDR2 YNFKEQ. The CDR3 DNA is TGTGCCAGCAGCCTAACAGGGACGGGTAATGAAAAACTGTTTTTT. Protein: CASSLTGTGNEKLFF.

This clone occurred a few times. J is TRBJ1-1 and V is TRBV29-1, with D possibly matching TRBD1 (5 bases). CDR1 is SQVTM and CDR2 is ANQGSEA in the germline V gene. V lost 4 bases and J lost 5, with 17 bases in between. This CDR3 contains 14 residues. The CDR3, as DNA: TGCAGCGTTGGCCTCCTGGGACTCGGGACTGAAGCTTTCTTT. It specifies CSVGLLGLGTEAFF.

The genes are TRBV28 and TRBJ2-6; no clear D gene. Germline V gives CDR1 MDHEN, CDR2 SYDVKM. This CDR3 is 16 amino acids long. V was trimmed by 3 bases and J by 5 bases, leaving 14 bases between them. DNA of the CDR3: TGTGCCAGCAGTTTCGACGGCGAGTGGAGGGCCAACGTCCTGACTTTC. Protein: CASSFDGEWRANVLTF.

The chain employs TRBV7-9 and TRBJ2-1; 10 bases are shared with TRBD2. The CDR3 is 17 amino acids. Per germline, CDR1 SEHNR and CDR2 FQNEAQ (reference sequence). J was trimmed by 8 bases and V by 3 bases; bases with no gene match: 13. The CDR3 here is CASSFGYLLAGVDEQFF. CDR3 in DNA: TGTGCCAGCAGCTTCGGGTATTTGCTAGCGGGAGTCGATGAGCAGTTCTTC.

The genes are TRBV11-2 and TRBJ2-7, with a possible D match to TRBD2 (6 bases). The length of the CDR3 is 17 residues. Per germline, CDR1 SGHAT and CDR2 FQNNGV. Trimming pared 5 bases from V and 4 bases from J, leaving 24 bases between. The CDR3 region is CASSPLNPLSGRYEQYF. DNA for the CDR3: TGTGCCAGCAGCCCCCTTAACCCGCTTAGCGGCAGATACGAGCAGTACTTC.

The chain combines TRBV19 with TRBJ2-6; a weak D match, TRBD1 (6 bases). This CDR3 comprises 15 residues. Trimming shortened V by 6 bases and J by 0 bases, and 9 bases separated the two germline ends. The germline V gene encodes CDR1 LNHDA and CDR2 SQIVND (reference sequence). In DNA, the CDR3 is TGTGCCAGTAGACAGGGTTTCTCTGGGGCCAACGTCCTGACTTTC. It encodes CASRQGFSGANVLTF.

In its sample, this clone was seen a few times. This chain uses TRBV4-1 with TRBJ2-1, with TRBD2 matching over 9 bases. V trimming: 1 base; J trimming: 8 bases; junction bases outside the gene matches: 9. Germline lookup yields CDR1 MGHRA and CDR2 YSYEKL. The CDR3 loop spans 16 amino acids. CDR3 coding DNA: TGCGCCAGCAGCCAAGGGCGGGATAGCGGGAGAGATGAGCAGTTCTTC. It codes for CASSQGRDSGRDEQFF.

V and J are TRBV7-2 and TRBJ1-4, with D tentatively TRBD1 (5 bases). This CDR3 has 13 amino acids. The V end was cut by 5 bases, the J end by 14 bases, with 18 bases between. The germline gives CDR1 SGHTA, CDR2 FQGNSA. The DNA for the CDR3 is TGTGCCAGCAGCCCCGGGGCCAGAGCAACTCTGTTTTTT. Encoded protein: CASSPGARATLFF. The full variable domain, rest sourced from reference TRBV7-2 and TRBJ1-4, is GAGVSQSPSNKVTEKGKDVELRCDPISGHTALYWYRQSLGQGLEFLIYFQGNSAPDKSGLPSDRFSAERTGGSVSTLTIQRTQQEDSAVYLCASSPGARATLFFGSGTQLSVL.

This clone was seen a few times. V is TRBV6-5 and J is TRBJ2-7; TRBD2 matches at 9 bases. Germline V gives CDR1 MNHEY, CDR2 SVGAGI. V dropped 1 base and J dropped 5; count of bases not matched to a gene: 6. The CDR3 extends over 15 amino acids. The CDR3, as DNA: TGTGCCAGCAGTTACTGGGCTAGCGGGATGCACGAGCAGTACTTC. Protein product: CASSYWASGMHEQYF.

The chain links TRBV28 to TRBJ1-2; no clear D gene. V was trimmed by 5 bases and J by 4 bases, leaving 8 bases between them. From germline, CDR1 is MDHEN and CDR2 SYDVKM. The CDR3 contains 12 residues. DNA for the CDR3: TGTGCCAGCAGTCAGGCCTTCTATGGCTACACCTTC. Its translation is CASSQAFYGYTF.

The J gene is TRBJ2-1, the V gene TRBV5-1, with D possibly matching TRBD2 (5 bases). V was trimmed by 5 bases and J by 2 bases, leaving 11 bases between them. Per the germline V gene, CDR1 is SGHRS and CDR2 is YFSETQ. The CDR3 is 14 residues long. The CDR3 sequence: CASRSGETYNEQFF. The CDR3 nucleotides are TGCGCCAGCAGGTCCGGGGAGACCTACAATGAGCAGTTCTTC.

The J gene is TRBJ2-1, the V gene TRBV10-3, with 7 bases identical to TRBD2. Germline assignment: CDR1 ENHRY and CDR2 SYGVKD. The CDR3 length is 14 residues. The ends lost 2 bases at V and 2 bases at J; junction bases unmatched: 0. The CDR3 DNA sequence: TGTGCCATCAGTGAGACTAGCGCCTACAATGAGCAGTTCTTC. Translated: CAISETSAYNEQFF.